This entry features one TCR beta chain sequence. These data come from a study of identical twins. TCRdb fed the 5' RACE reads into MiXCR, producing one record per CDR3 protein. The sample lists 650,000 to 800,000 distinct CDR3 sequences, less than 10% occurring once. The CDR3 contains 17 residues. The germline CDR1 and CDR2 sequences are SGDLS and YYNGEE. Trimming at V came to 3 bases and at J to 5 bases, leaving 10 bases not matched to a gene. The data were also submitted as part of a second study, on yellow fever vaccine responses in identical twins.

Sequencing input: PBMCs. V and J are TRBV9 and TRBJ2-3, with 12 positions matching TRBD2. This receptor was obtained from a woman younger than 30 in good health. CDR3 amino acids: CASSDGTSGPGGDTQYF. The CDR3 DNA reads TGTGCCAGCAGCGACGGGACTAGCGGGCCGGGAGGAGATACGCAGTATTTT.